This TCR beta chain appears in the sequencing data of a study of shared clonotypes between healthy human individuals. Whole-study context: The donor pool was made up of a couple of women and three men aged 18 to 49.

Germline CDR1 and CDR2: LNHDA and SQIVND (reference sequence). Trimming took 6 bases from V and 1 from J, leaving 15 bases between them. The CDR3 is made up of 16 amino acids. Running of the assay took place at deep level. Sorted-subset replicate PCR reactions were performed with about 200 ng DNA, corresponding to 30,000 or so T cell genomes. Profiled with immunoSEQ multiplex PCR; TCRdb holds only in-frame clones, not every one. The table lists fewer than 400,000 clones, approximately 79% of them singletons. The sequence was collected from a man younger than 45 in good health. The sample comprised memory CD4+ T cells sorted from blood. Documented subset: CD45RA-negative fraction. The chain has TRBV19 and TRBJ2-2; weak D call: TRBD2 (6 bases). The CDR3 protein is CASSRRRGGNTGELFF. The CDR3, as DNA: TGTGCCAGTAGCCGGAGGAGGGGTGGGAACACCGGGGAGCTGTTTTTT.